Shown below are 16 T cell receptor beta chains from a single sample sequenced in a study of blood T cells in healthy people across ages. The use of a sample-barcoded 5' primer and a J-beta primer mix characterized a second PCR of about 7 to 12 cycles. TCRdb passed the 5' RACE reads through MiXCR, listing each CDR3 protein once. This sample has 650,000 to 700,000 distinct CDR3 sequences; about 34% occur once, and the top ten carry roughly 15%. The material sequenced was blood. The origin of the receptors is a woman aged 80 or over in good health.

This clonotype was counted between two and nine times. The rearrangement uses TRBV30 and TRBJ1-1; D gene ambiguous. Germline lookup yields CDR1 GTSNPN and CDR2 SVGIG (reference sequence). V dropped 0 bases and J dropped 0 bases, with 8 bases sitting between them. The CDR3 spans 14 residues. The CDR3 spells CAWSVIRMNTEAFF. Written as DNA, the CDR3 is TGTGCCTGGAGTGTAATTAGAATGAACACTGAAGCTTTCTTT.

This clonotype was counted ten times or more. V and J are TRBV6-1 and TRBJ1-2; D is unclear. This CDR3 comprises 14 residues. V lost 6 bases to trimming and J lost 5 bases, with 16 bases between them. The germline CDR1 and CDR2 sequences are MNHNS and SASEGT. DNA of the CDR3: TGTGCCAGCAGCGAGGGTTTCCCCTGGTATGGCTACACCTTC. This sequence encodes CASSEGFPWYGYTF.

This clonotype was counted a few times. The rearrangement uses TRBV20-1 and TRBJ1-5; 7 bases line up with TRBD1. The CDR3 length is 14 residues. Trimming at V came to 5 bases and at J to 3 bases, leaving 7 bases not matched to a gene. Germline V lookup: CDR1 DFQATT, CDR2 SNEGSKA (reference sequence). Written as DNA, the CDR3 is TGCAGTGCTTCGCGACAGGGCAACAATCAGCCCCAGCATTTT. Translation: CSASRQGNNQPQHF.

A note on this clonotype: One base away lies a much larger clone, so this may be a sequencing read error. This chain joins TRBV28 and TRBJ2-1; no definite D call. The germline CDR1 and CDR2 sequences are MDHEN and SYDVKM. Between the trimmed V and J ends, which lost 8 bases and 3 bases, there was a span of 14 bases. This CDR3 contains 14 residues. The CDR3 DNA reads as TGTGCCAGCCGCCTCTCTGGGAACTACAATGAGCAGTTCTTC. Encoded protein: CASRLSGNYNEQFF. Drawing the rest from reference TRBV28 and TRBJ2-1, the complete variable domain is DVKVTQSSRYLVKRTGEKVFLECVQDMDHENMFWYRQDPGLGLRLIYFSYDVKMKEKGDIPEGYSVSREKKERFSLILESASTNQTSMYLCASRLSGNYNEQFFGPGTRLTVL.

This clonotype has a handful of counts. V and J are TRBV30 and TRBJ1-2; TRBD1 aligns across 8 bases. This CDR3 contains 13 residues. Germline CDR1 is GTSNPN and CDR2 is SVGIG (reference sequence). Unmatched junction bases numbered 4, after V lost 3 bases and J lost 4 bases. The CDR3 bases are TGTGCCTGGAGAACACAGGGGGGCTATGGCTACACCTTC. Encoded protein: CAWRTQGGYGYTF. Complete variable domain (other parts from reference TRBV30 and TRBJ1-2): SQTIHQWPATLVQPVGSPLSLECTVEGTSNPNLYWYRQAAGRGLQLLFYSVGIGQISSEVPQNLSASRPQDRQFILSSKKLLLSDSGFYLCAWRTQGGYGYTFGSGTRLTVV.

This clonotype was seen ten or more times. This sequence joins TRBV7-6 and TRBJ2-7; 7 positions match TRBD1. CDR3 size: 13 residues. The germline V gene encodes CDR1 SGHVS and CDR2 FNYEAQ. With 6 bases clipped from V and 5 bases from J, the junction kept 7 bases outside the gene matches. This CDR3 is CASSYDRDHEQYF. CDR3 bases: TGTGCCAGCAGTTACGACAGGGACCACGAGCAGTACTTC.

This clonotype was seen many times. This chain links TRBV6-6 with TRBJ2-2; maybe TRBD2 (6 bases). V lost 0 bases, J lost 4 bases, and 6 bases lay in between. The germline V gene encodes CDR1 MNHNY and CDR2 SVGAGI (reference sequence). The CDR3 consists of 14 residues. The CDR3 DNA reads TGTGCCAGCAGTTACTCGGGGGGCACCGGGGAGCTGTTTTTT. Amino acids: CASSYSGGTGELFF.

A word on this clonotype: This sequence may be a read error, since a much larger clone differs from it by one base. This sequence joins TRBV6-4 and TRBJ1-1; a possible D gene is TRBD1 (6 bases). The CDR3 is 13 amino acids. Germline loops: CDR1 MRHNA, CDR2 SNTAGT. This chain's CDR3 is CAGSATGFTEAFF. CDR3 sequence (DNA): TGTGCCGGCAGTGCCACAGGGTTCACTGAAGCTTTCTTT.

This clonotype was observed many times. Here the CDR3 reads CASRAGTNLYEQYF. The CDR3 DNA reads TGTGCCAGCAGGGCAGGGACAAACCTCTACGAGCAGTACTTC. The V call is TRBV6-1, the J call TRBJ2-7; possible D gene TRBD1, 6 bases. This CDR3 has 14 residues. V was clipped by 6 bases and J by 3 bases, with 15 bases between them. Per the germline V gene, CDR1 is MNHNS and CDR2 is SASEGT.

J is TRBJ1-2 and V is TRBV12-3 or TRBV12-4; D might be TRBD1 (5 bases). The CDR3 is 12 residues long. V lost 4 bases and J lost 9, with 12 bases in between. CDR3 region: CASSSGTPRYTF. CDR3 nucleotides: TGTGCCAGCAGTTCGGGGACTCCGCGCTACACCTTC.

This clonotype has a count of ten or more. Mismatch with germline at one junction end may stem from a read error. This chain uses TRBV30 with TRBJ2-5; 8 positions agree with TRBD1. The CDR3 has 15 amino acids. CDR1 and CDR2 from the germline V gene are GTSNPN and SVGIG (reference sequence). The CDR3 protein is CAWSEETGVQGTQYF. CDR3 in DNA: TGTGCCTGGAGTGAAGAGACAGGGGTCCAAGGGACCCAGTACTTC.

This chain links TRBV19 with TRBJ1-1, with a weak D call TRBD1 (5 bases). CDR1 and CDR2 (germline): LNHDA, SQIVND (reference sequence). The V gene lost 8 bases and the J gene lost 0 bases, with 10 bases spanning the gap. CDR3 length: 13 residues. The CDR3 loop is CASAGQVNTEAFF. In nucleotides, the CDR3 is TGTGCCAGTGCCGGACAAGTGAACACTGAAGCTTTCTTT.

This clonotype appeared many times. This sequence joins TRBV15 and TRBJ2-7; D possibly uses TRBD1 or TRBD2 (6 bases each). Trimming took 0 bases from V and 5 from J, leaving 20 bases between them. The V gene's germline CDR1 is LNHNV and CDR2 YYDKDF (reference sequence). This CDR3 is 17 amino acids long. The CDR3 protein is CATSREPPGAPPHEQYF. In nucleotides, the CDR3 is TGTGCCACCAGCAGAGAGCCCCCGGGGGCGCCGCCCCACGAGCAGTACTTC.

This clonotype has ten or more counts. V and J are TRBV2 and TRBJ2-7; D call uncertain. Per germline, CDR1 SNHLY and CDR2 FYNNEI. CDR3 length equals 14 residues. The ends were cut back, 7 bases at V and 5 bases at J, with 18 bases in the middle. In nucleotides, the CDR3 is TGTGCCAGCACCGACGCCACGAGAAGGAACGAGCAGTACTTC. Translated: CASTDATRRNEQYF.

This clonotype was picked up many times. The rearrangement links TRBV2 to TRBJ1-2; 7 bases are a match to TRBD1. This CDR3 has 15 residues. The V and J ends lost 6 bases and 2 bases, in that order; junction bases with no gene match: 9. Germline V CDR1 and CDR2: SNHLY, FYNNEI. CDR3 loop: CASRGYRGTNYGYTF. The DNA for the CDR3 is TGTGCCAGCAGGGGCTACAGGGGAACCAACTATGGCTACACCTTC.

This clonotype has a count of ten or more. The chain is built from TRBV6-2 or TRBV6-3 and TRBJ2-6, with unresolved D. CDR3 length equals 17 residues. The V gene's germline CDR1 is MNHEY and CDR2 SVGEGT. Trimming removed 6 bases from V and 0 bases from J, with 15 bases in between. The CDR3 is CASSTSFLDSGANVLTF. In nucleotides, the CDR3 is TGTGCCAGCAGCACCTCCTTTTTGGACTCTGGGGCCAACGTCCTGACTTTC.